This is a list of T cell receptor beta chains from one sample in a study of T cells in localized non-small cell lung cancer. Sequenced by immunoSEQ multiplex PCR; TCRdb stores in-frame clones only, minus some. This sample carries 55,000 to 75,000 clones, 86% of them seen once, and the ten largest clones take 21%. Sequenced here: peripheral blood, sampled before any cancer treatment. The origin of the receptors is a male donor aged 60 or older with stage III squamous cell lung carcinoma. Both conserved end residues are part of each CDR3. The order of the fields is J gene, V gene, CDR3 protein.

j_call: TRBJ1-2; v_call: TRBV29-1; cdr3_aa: CSVSQPQGAYGYTF
j_call: TRBJ2-3; v_call: TRBV19; cdr3_aa: CASSINTGKSTDTQYF
j_call: TRBJ2-7; v_call: TRBV5-1; cdr3_aa: CASSLETSGLREQYF
j_call: TRBJ2-5; v_call: TRBV6-1; cdr3_aa: CASNRDRGRETQYF
j_call: TRBJ1-5; v_call: TRBV10-2; cdr3_aa: CASSEGNVGNQPQHF
j_call: TRBJ1-1; v_call: TRBV5-1; cdr3_aa: CASSLDGTVNTEAFF
j_call: TRBJ1-1; v_call: TRBV7-2; cdr3_aa: CASSDRVGTEAFF
j_call: TRBJ2-5; v_call: TRBV6-1; cdr3_aa: CAISEPTSGGVETQYF
j_call: TRBJ2-5; v_call: TRBV7-6; cdr3_aa: CASRGPGGQETQYF
j_call: TRBJ1-4; v_call: TRBV5-4; cdr3_aa: CASSLPRGSGNEKLFF
j_call: TRBJ2-5; v_call: TRBV20-1; cdr3_aa: CSGSREETQYF
j_call: TRBJ2-1; v_call: TRBV7-9; cdr3_aa: CASGQGASHEQFF
j_call: TRBJ2-2; v_call: TRBV7-2; cdr3_aa: CASRRTGADTGELFF
j_call: TRBJ1-2; v_call: TRBV7-2; cdr3_aa: CASSLGGVPYGYTF
j_call: TRBJ2-1; v_call: TRBV5-1; cdr3_aa: CASSSTSGVVEQFF
j_call: TRBJ2-2; v_call: TRBV7-9; cdr3_aa: CASSLDRQTGELFF
j_call: TRBJ2-4; v_call: TRBV13; cdr3_aa: CASSFLQGVKNIQYF
j_call: TRBJ1-6; v_call: TRBV9; cdr3_aa: CASSVADNLSPLHF
j_call: TRBJ2-1; v_call: TRBV28; cdr3_aa: CASNPSGEYNEQFF
j_call: TRBJ1-2; v_call: TRBV19; cdr3_aa: CASSITGGTGGYTF
j_call: TRBJ2-3; v_call: TRBV5-1; cdr3_aa: CASSLVGTRTDTQYF
j_call: TRBJ2-3; v_call: TRBV30; cdr3_aa: CAWTPLGQRSTDTQYF
j_call: TRBJ1-2; v_call: TRBV11-2; cdr3_aa: CASSLDFSDTYGYTF
j_call: TRBJ2-1; v_call: TRBV28; cdr3_aa: CASTPLRLRSGGALEQFF
j_call: TRBJ1-6; v_call: TRBV7-9; cdr3_aa: CASSLDTFNSPLHF
j_call: TRBJ1-1; v_call: TRBV15; cdr3_aa: CATSKGGTEAFF
j_call: TRBJ2-1; v_call: TRBV25-1; cdr3_aa: CASSDYNEQFF
j_call: TRBJ1-5; v_call: TRBV6-1; cdr3_aa: CASSQQPNQPQHF
j_call: TRBJ2-1; v_call: TRBV7-8; cdr3_aa: CASSFGTRSYNEQFF